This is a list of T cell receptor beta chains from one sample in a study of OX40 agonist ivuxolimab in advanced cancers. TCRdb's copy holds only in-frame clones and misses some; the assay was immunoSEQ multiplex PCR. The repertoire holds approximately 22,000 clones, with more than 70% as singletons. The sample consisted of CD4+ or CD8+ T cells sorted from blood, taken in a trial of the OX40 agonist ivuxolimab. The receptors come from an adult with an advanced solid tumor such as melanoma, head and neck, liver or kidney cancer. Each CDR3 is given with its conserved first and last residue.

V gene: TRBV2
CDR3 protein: CARGTGDNQPQHF

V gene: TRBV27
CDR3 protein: CASSPAADTEAFF

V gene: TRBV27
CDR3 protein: CASSFNARGVTDTQYF

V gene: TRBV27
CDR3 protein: CASSPISLLGGESEAFF

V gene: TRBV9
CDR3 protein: CASSALAGGTTGELFF

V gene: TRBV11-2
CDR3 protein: CASSSTSGIQETQYF

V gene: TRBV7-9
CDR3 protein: CASSSRPLGTQYF

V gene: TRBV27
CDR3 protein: CASRLGAAAGISYNEQFF

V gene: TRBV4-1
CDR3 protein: CASSQVGDYGYTF

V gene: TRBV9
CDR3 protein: CASSEGEYYGYTF

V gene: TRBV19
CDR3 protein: CASSSLPTDTQYF

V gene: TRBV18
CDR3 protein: CASSPRGTGELFF

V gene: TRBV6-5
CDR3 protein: CASNFYSNEKLFF

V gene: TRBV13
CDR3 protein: CASSPLQGFYGYTF

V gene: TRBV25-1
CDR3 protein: CASKDEPTYGYTF

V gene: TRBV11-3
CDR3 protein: CASSLRGLDTEAFF

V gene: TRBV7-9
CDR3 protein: CASSPSGGLSYNEQFF

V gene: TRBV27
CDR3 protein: CASSLAGNYEQYF

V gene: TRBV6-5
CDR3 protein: CASSYPGGNEQFF

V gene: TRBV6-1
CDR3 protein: CASSEAGWTEISYNEQFF

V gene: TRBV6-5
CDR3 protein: CASSSANTEAFF

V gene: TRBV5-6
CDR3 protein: CASSGMTNYGYTF

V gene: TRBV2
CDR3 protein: CATKDRADTQYF

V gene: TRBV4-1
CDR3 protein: CASSQDASGSSYNEQFF

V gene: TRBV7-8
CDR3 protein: CAVGGGASANYGYTF

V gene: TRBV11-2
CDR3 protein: CASSGLGSLETENTGELFF

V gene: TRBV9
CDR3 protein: CASSVASGQGVGETQYF

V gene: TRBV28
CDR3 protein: CASKRELGYEQYF

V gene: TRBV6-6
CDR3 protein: CASSDFTGGDEQFF

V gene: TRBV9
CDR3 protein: CASSGSGGASDTQYF

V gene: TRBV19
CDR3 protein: CASSIWGNTEAFF

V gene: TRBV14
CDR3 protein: CASSWGTGIDEQYF

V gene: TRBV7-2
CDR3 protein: CASSSWGTGISYEQYF

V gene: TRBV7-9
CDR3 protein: CASSPSRGGLNEQFF

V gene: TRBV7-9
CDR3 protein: CASSLAGRGEGYTF

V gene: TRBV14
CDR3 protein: CASSQFTGIGSYNEQFF

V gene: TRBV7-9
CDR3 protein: CASSSPRAEVTEAFF

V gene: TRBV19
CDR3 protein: CASRGQGGEAFF

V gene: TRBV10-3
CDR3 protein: CAILDSLNTEAFF

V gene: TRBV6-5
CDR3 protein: CASSQGGYSNQPQHF

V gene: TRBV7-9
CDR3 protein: CASSQETQYF

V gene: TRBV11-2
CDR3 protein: CASSLVGTGRRKQFF

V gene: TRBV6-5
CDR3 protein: CASSEAGGTDTQYF

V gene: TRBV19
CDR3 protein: CASRSDRYYQPQHF

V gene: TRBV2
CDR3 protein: CASSRSGQSYEQYF

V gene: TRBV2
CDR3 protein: CASSEWDEYTGELFF

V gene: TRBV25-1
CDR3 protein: CANWDRGNSPLHF

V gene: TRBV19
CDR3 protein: CASSHPLTGDLNYGYTF

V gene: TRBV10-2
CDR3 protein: CASSGPGEHSGNTIYF

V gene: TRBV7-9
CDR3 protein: CASSSPMDRGTDTQYF

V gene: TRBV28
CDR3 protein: CASSFPGQAPTEETQYF

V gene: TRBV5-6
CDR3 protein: CASSLTRGDRANYGYTF

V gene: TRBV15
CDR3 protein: CATRITSLSNQPQHF

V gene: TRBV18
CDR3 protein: CASSPGEFGVTDTQYF